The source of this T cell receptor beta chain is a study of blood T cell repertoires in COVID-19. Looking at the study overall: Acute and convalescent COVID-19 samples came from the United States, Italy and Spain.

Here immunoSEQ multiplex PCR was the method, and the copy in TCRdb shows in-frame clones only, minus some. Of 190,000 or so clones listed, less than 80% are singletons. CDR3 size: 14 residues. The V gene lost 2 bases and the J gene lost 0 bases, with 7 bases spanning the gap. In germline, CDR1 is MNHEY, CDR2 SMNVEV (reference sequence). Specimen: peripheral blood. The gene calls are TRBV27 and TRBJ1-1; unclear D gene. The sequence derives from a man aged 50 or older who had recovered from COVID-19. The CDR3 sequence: CASSLLRVNTEAFF. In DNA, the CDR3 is TGTGCCAGCAGTTTACTTCGGGTGAACACTGAAGCTTTCTTT.